This TCR beta chain was sequenced in a study of CD8 T cells in ankylosing spondylitis. Per germline, CDR1 SGDLS and CDR2 YYNGEE. V lost 0 bases and J lost 3; bases outside the gene matches: 3. This CDR3 contains 15 residues. This clonotype was counted at least ten times. TCRdb re-derived calls from the 5' RACE reads in MiXCR, one entry per CDR3 protein. The sample shows about 7,000 distinct CDR3 sequences, approximately 3% of them seen only once. The V and J genes are TRBV9 and TRBJ2-1; 7 nucleotides match TRBD2. The clonotype comes from a female donor with ankylosing spondylitis or in good health (not recorded which). The sample consisted of blood, either unsorted or a sorted T cell fraction (not recorded which). The CDR3 bases are TGTGCCAGCAGCGTAGAGCGGGGTGACTACAATGAGCAGTTCTTC. As protein: CASSVERGDYNEQFF.